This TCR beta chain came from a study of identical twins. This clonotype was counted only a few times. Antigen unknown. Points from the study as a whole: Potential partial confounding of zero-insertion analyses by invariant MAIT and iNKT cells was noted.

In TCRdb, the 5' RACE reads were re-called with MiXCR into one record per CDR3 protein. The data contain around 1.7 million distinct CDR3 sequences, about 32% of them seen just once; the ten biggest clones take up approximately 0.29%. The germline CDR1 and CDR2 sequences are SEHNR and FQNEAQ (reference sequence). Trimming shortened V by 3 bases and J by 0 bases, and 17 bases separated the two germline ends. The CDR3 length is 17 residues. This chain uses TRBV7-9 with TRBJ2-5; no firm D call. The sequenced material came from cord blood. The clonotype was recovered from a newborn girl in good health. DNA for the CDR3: TGTGCCAGCAGCTTCTTCCCATTGGACCTGTACCAAGAGACCCAGTACTTC. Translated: CASSFFPLDLYQETQYF.